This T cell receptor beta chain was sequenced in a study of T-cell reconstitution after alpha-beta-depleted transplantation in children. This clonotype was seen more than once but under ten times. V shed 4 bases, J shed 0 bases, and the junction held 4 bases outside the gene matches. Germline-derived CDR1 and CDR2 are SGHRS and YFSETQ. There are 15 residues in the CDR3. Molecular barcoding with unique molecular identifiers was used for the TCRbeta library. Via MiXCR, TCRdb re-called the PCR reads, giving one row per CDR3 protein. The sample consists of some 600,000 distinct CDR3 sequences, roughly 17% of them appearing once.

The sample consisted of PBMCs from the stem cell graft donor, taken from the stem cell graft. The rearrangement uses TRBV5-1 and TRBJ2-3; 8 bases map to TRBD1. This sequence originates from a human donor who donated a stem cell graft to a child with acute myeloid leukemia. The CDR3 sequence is CASSGTGSSTDTQYF. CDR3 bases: TGCGCCAGCAGCGGGACAGGTTCGAGCACAGATACGCAGTATTTT.